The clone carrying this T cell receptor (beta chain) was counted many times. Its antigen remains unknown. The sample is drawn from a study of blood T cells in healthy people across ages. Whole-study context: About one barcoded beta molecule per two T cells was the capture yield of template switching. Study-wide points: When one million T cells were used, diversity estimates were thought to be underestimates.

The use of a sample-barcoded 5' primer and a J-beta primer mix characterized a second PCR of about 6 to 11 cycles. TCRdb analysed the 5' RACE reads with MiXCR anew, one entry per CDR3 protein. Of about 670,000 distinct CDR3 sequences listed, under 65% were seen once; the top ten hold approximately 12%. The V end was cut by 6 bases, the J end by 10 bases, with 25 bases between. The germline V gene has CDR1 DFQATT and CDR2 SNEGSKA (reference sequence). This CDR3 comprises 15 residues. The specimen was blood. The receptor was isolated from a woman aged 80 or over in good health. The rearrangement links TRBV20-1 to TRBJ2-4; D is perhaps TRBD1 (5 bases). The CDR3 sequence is CSAPVMGLPNPIQYF. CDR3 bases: TGCAGTGCCCCGGTCATGGGGCTGCCGAACCCAATTCAGTACTTC.